Each of the 7 T cell receptor beta chains below was sequenced from the same sample in a study of T-cell memory formation after mild COVID-19. TCRdb called the 5' RACE reads again in MiXCR, with one record for every CDR3 protein. This sample has 250,000 or so distinct CDR3 sequences, with over 15% found just once. Sequenced sample: PBMCs or a T cell subset sorted from them (not recorded which). Source of these receptors: a man aged 18 to 35 who had mild COVID-19 (a few samples of this study predate the infection). Cell type and time point are not known.

This chain links TRBV20-1 with TRBJ1-4, with 9 bases fitting TRBD1. V lost 7 bases, J lost 5 bases, and 8 bases stayed unmatched. This CDR3 has 14 residues. CDR1 DFQATT and CDR2 SNEGSKA come from the germline V gene (reference sequence). CDR3 nucleotides: TGCAGTGTTCCGAGGGGACAGGGAAATGAAAAACTGTTTTTT. Protein sequence: CSVPRGQGNEKLFF.

The chain is built from TRBV20-1 and TRBJ1-3; tentatively, D is TRBD1 (6 bases). V was cut by 4 bases and J by 4 bases, with 11 bases left in between. The CDR3 loop spans 13 amino acids. Germline values: CDR1 DFQATT, CDR2 SNEGSKA (reference sequence). CDR3 sequence (DNA): TGCAGTGCTATGAATGACAGGGGAAACACCATATATTTT. Translation: CSAMNDRGNTIYF.

The genes are TRBV20-1 and TRBJ2-3; D may be TRBD2 (6 bases). Trimming stripped 5 bases from V and 5 bases from J, with 11 bases between. The CDR3 is 12 amino acids. Germline-derived CDR1 and CDR2 are DFQATT and SNEGSKA (reference sequence). CDR3 loop: CSAGVRGDTQYF. The CDR3 DNA reads as TGCAGTGCTGGGGTGCGGGGAGATACGCAGTATTTT.

This clonotype was seen many times. The chain joins TRBV5-6 to TRBJ2-6; D unclear. The CDR3 runs to 15 residues. V lost 5 bases and J 0 bases, leaving 9 bases between the germline ends. Per germline, CDR1 SGHDT and CDR2 YYEEEE. CDR3 sequence reads: CASRIGLSGANVLTF. CDR3 bases: TGTGCCAGCAGAATTGGGCTCTCTGGGGCCAACGTCCTGACTTTC.

About this clonotype: One end of the junction fails to match germline, which may point to a read error. The rearrangement uses TRBV16 and TRBJ1-1; unclear D gene. CDR1 and CDR2 (germline): KGHSY, FQNENV. The CDR3 is made up of 14 amino acids. This CDR3 reads CASIQSKGTTEAFF. CDR3 nucleotides: TGTGCCAGCATCCAATCAAAGGGAACCACTGAAGCTTTCTTT.

The chain links TRBV20-1 to TRBJ2-1; the D gene could be TRBD1 or TRBD2 (7 bases each). Trimming removed 3 bases from V and 0 bases from J, with 12 bases in between. Germline lookup yields CDR1 DFQATT and CDR2 SNEGSKA (reference sequence). This CDR3 spans 15 amino acids. For the CDR3, the DNA is TGCAGTGCTAGGGGGGGGACAGACTCCTACAATGAGCAGTTCTTC. Translated, it gives CSARGGTDSYNEQFF.

At least ten counts were recorded for this clonotype. This chain connects TRBV7-2 to TRBJ2-7; TRBD1 agrees at 7 bases. CDR3 length: 16 residues. V was clipped by 6 bases and J by 0 bases; unmatched bases: 11. Germline V gene sequence: CDR1 SGHTA, CDR2 FQGNSA. CDR3 sequence reads: CASSITGTVLSYEQYF. CDR3 sequence (DNA): TGTGCCAGCAGTATCACCGGGACAGTCCTCTCCTACGAGCAGTACTTC.